Following are 18 T cell receptor beta chains from one sample sequenced in a study of control samples from healthy donors and cancer patients. Assay used: immunoSEQ multiplex PCR; TCRdb lists only in-frame clones, some missing. Of 150,000 or so clones listed, 93% were seen once; the top ten hold less than 6%. The sequenced sample consisted of blood. Receptor source: a young man in good health.

This chain uses TRBV28 with TRBJ2-7; D not certain. Deletions cut 7 bases from V and 1 base from J, with 11 bases between. CDR3 size: 13 residues. Germline V gene sequence: CDR1 MDHEN, CDR2 SYDVKM. The CDR3 coding sequence is TGTGCCAGCAAGTCAGCTTTATCCTACGAGCAGTACTTC. It is translated as CASKSALSYEQYF.

The V gene is TRBV7-9, the J gene TRBJ1-2; TRBD1 matches at 7 bases. The CDR3 totals 14 residues. Germline trimming cut 3 bases from V and 4 bases from J; bases unmatched to any gene: 5. Germline V lookup: CDR1 SEHNR, CDR2 FQNEAQ (reference sequence). The CDR3 reads CASSFLGTVYGYTF. The DNA of the CDR3 is TGTGCCAGCAGCTTCCTTGGGACAGTCTATGGCTACACCTTC.

The genes are TRBV4-3 and TRBJ1-1; 8 bases map to TRBD1. There are 15 residues in the CDR3. With 1 base clipped from V and 3 bases from J, the junction kept 4 bases outside the gene matches. Germline V lookup: CDR1 LGHNA, CDR2 YSLEER. CDR3 region: CASSQAGTGYTEAFF. In DNA form, the CDR3 reads TGCGCCAGCAGCCAAGCCGGGACAGGTTACACTGAAGCTTTCTTT.

The V gene is TRBV9, the J gene TRBJ1-6; D might be TRBD1 (5 bases). The CDR3 is 16 amino acids. Germline V gene lookup returns CDR1 SGDLS and CDR2 YYNGEE. Trimming shortened V by 2 bases and J by 5 bases, and 14 bases separated the two germline ends. Here the CDR3 DNA reads TGTGCCAGCAGCGTCTCCGGGGCCACCAATAATTCACCCCTCCACTTT. This translates into CASSVSGATNNSPLHF.

The V call is TRBV4-1, the J call TRBJ2-2; D perhaps matches TRBD2 (7 bases). Deletions cut 2 bases from V and 4 bases from J, with 8 bases between. The CDR3 sequence is 14 residues long. In germline, CDR1 is MGHRA, CDR2 YSYEKL. The CDR3 DNA reads TGCGCCAGCAGCCAAAGGGGGGGCACCGGGGAGCTGTTTTTT. Its protein is CASSQRGGTGELFF.

The rearrangement links TRBV9 to TRBJ1-5, with D maybe TRBD1 (6 bases). Trimming took 4 bases from V and 7 from J, leaving 12 bases between them. Looked up from germline, CDR1 is SGDLS and CDR2 is YYNGEE. This CDR3 is built from 13 residues. Here the CDR3 DNA reads TGTGCCAGCAGCTATACAGGGAACCAGCCCCAGCATTTT. It is translated as CASSYTGNQPQHF.

V usage is TRBV15 and J usage is TRBJ2-7; D is undetermined. The ends were cut back, 0 bases at V and 4 bases at J, with 7 bases in the middle. The CDR3 has 13 residues. The germline V gene encodes CDR1 LNHNV and CDR2 YYDKDF (reference sequence). CDR3 protein: CATSREFRYEQYF. CDR3 bases: TGTGCCACCAGCAGAGAATTTAGGTACGAGCAGTACTTC.

The table lists this clone with a count of one. The chain joins TRBV28 to TRBJ1-3; 7 bases line up with TRBD1. V lost 5 bases and J lost 8; bases outside the gene matches: 15. The CDR3 loop spans 16 amino acids. CDR1 is MDHEN and CDR2 is SYDVKM in the germline V gene. CDR3 sequence reads: CASSPIKLGQLDTIYF. In DNA, the CDR3 is TGTGCCAGCAGTCCTATTAAGTTGGGACAGTTGGACACCATATATTTT.

The rearrangement uses TRBV19 and TRBJ1-4; D uncertain. The germline V and J ends were trimmed by 6 bases and 4 bases, with 9 bases remaining between them. CDR3 length: 13 amino acids. The germline gives CDR1 LNHDA, CDR2 SQIVND (reference sequence). The CDR3 is CASSLEINEKLFF. The CDR3 DNA reads as TGTGCCAGTAGCCTGGAGATTAATGAAAAACTGTTTTTT.

V is TRBV9 and J is TRBJ1-1; D is ambiguous. CDR3 length: 15 residues. Per germline, CDR1 SGDLS and CDR2 YYNGEE. Trimming pared 0 bases from V and 0 bases from J, leaving 9 bases between. CDR3 sequence (DNA): TGTGCCAGCAGCGTAGTAACAGCTTTGAACACTGAAGCTTTCTTT. Translation gives CASSVVTALNTEAFF.

This clone was seen a handful of times. The rearrangement uses TRBV5-1 and TRBJ1-2; possible D gene TRBD1, 6 bases. From germline, CDR1 is SGHRS and CDR2 YFSETQ. The CDR3 totals 14 residues. V gave up 0 bases and J gave up 4 bases, with 10 bases separating them. The CDR3 DNA reads TGCGCCAGCAGCTTGGTAGGGGGGAGCTATGGCTACACCTTC. Translating gives CASSLVGGSYGYTF.

The rearrangement uses TRBV11-2 and TRBJ2-7; D gene unclear. CDR3 length: 14 residues. Germline V CDR1 and CDR2: SGHAT, FQNNGV. Trimming left V 1 base short and J 2 bases short, with 9 bases between. The CDR3 bases are TGTGCCAGCAGCTTAGGAGTTGCAGCCTACGAGCAGTACTTC. It specifies CASSLGVAAYEQYF.

The chain has TRBV5-4 and TRBJ2-1, with D maybe TRBD2 (5 bases). The CDR3 length is 15 residues. Trimming took off 2 bases at V and 8 bases at J, with 17 bases between the two ends. Germline V gives CDR1 SGHNT, CDR2 YYREEE (reference sequence). CDR3 DNA sequence: TGTGCCAGCAGCTTAAGTACCGGGGAAGGCCATGAGCAGTTCTTC. This encodes CASSLSTGEGHEQFF.

This chain's CDR3 is CASQAGTGYTF. The DNA of the CDR3 is TGTGCCTCACAGGCTGGGACCGGCTACACCTTC. The chain is built from TRBV19 and TRBJ1-2, with TRBD1 as a possible D gene (5 bases). V lost 11 bases to trimming and J lost 8 bases, with 15 bases between them. This CDR3 has 11 residues. Germline V lookup: CDR1 LNHDA, CDR2 SQIVND (reference sequence).

The CDR3 reads CASSQGPSGRMESYNEQFF. The CDR3 DNA reads as TGCGCCAGCAGCCAAGGCCCTAGCGGGAGGATGGAATCCTACAATGAGCAGTTCTTC. V gene TRBV4-3 combines with J gene TRBJ2-1; TRBD2 matches at 11 bases. Germline values: CDR1 LGHNA, CDR2 YSLEER. After removal of 1 base from V and 1 base from J, the junction contained 9 bases not matched to a gene. The CDR3 contains 19 residues.

The chain links TRBV5-1 to TRBJ2-7, with D uncertain. Germline-derived CDR1 and CDR2 are SGHRS and YFSETQ. Trimming took 0 bases from V and 5 from J, leaving 6 bases between them. CDR3 length: 12 residues. CDR3 loop: CASSLGPNEQYF. The CDR3 region has the DNA TGCGCCAGCAGCTTGGGTCCCAACGAGCAGTACTTC. The full variable domain, its missing parts supplied by reference TRBV5-1 and TRBJ2-7, is KAGVTQTPRYLIKTRGQQVTLSCSPISGHRSVSWYQQTPGQGLQFLFEYFSETQRNKGNFPGRFSGRQFSNSRSEMNVSTLELGDSALYLCASSLGPNEQYFGPGTRLTVT.

The chain employs TRBV27 and TRBJ2-7; a weak D match, TRBD1 (6 bases). V dropped 1 base and J dropped 5 bases, with 12 bases sitting between them. The CDR3 covers 14 residues. The germline V gene encodes CDR1 MNHEY and CDR2 SMNVEV (reference sequence). In DNA, the CDR3 is TGTGCCAGCAGTTTATACAGGGAAGTTAACGAGCAGTACTTC. Translating it yields CASSLYREVNEQYF.

CDR3 DNA: TGTGCCTGGAGTCTGGGACTAGCGGCTAAAGAGACCCAGTACTTC. Protein sequence: CAWSLGLAAKETQYF. The rearrangement joins TRBV30 to TRBJ2-5; 11 nucleotides align to TRBD2. Trimming cost V 2 bases and J 3 bases; bases outside gene matches: 5. Germline CDR1 is GTSNPN and CDR2 is SVGIG (reference sequence). The CDR3 contains 15 residues.